These T cell receptor beta chains were read from a single sample in a study of a mutant IDH1 vaccine in newly diagnosed glioma. This table comes from immunoSEQ multiplex PCR, and its TCRdb copy is limited to in-frame clones, with some not included. Altogether tens of thousands of clones are present, around 90% being singletons, with the ten largest covering 2%. Their cognate antigens are unknown. The sample here was PBMCs, taken from a glioma patient whose treatment included an IDH1 peptide vaccine. The receptors originated from a man aged 30-40 years with glioma. Both conserved end residues are trimmed from each CDR3.

TRBV7-6	TRBJ2-3	ASRPGLAGGDTQY
TRBV5-4	TRBJ1-1	ASSSTQGPNTEAF
TRBV28	TRBJ1-6	ASSLGGTDNSPLH
TRBV5-1	TRBJ1-4	ASSLAENEKLF
TRBV2	TRBJ1-6	ASSVQGARDSPLH
TRBV5-1	TRBJ1-4	ASSPAGEGREKLF
TRBV30	TRBJ1-4	AWSFGSVNEKLF
TRBV30	TRBJ1-1	AWSVHLGGARDTEAF
TRBV5-6	TRBJ1-2	ASSSWGGYT
TRBV4-2	TRBJ2-2	ASSQVHAGGDTGELF
TRBV27	TRBJ2-5	ASSSGLKGMGRGAQY
TRBV6-1	TRBJ1-5	ASRPGQLNQPQH
TRBV7-3	TRBJ2-7	ASSFGTGGFYEQY
TRBV6-5	TRBJ2-7	ASSPQGYEQY
TRBV6-1	TRBJ1-5	ASSIRQGNQPQH
TRBV10-3	TRBJ2-5	AISDHDRTQETQY
TRBV19	TRBJ2-3	ASSQNPAGGSTDTQY
TRBV7-9	TRBJ1-4	ASSTNRGATNEKLF
TRBV11-2	TRBJ2-1	ASSPRPYNEQF
TRBV7-3	TRBJ2-1	ASSYLAGRHNEQF
TRBV5-1	TRBJ2-7	ASSYDSYEQY
TRBV25-1	TRBJ2-1	ASSESGRYNEQF
TRBV6-6	TRBJ1-1	ASSPNPKTEAF
TRBV7-2	TRBJ1-1	ASSFAGEDTEAF
TRBV25-1	TRBJ2-2	ASSPGTGDTGELF
TRBV7-2	TRBJ1-2	ASSPTGVSNYGYT
TRBV29-1	TRBJ2-7	SVFLNSYEQY
TRBV5-1	TRBJ2-1	ASSLGGPYNEQF
TRBV11-2	TRBJ2-7	ASSVWTSGPAYEQY
TRBV5-4	TRBJ2-5	ASSGRDETQY
TRBV13	TRBJ1-4	ASSLSGRNEKLF
TRBV5-4	TRBJ1-3	ASSSTGSGNTIY
TRBV19	NA	ASSGQASSYEQY
TRBV15	TRBJ2-2	ATSRPGLITGELF
TRBV28	TRBJ1-2	ASSILGQGGYGYT
TRBV7-9	TRBJ2-3	ASSFVGTDTQY
TRBV6-5	TRBJ2-3	ASSTPRNTQY
TRBV29-1	TRBJ2-5	SVEGALETQY
TRBV30	TRBJ1-5	AWSVGTLNQPQH
TRBV28	TRBJ2-2	ASRPDRAGELF
TRBV30	TRBJ2-1	AWTSETGNEQF
TRBV7-2	TRBJ1-1	ASSLQGLWTEAF
TRBV18	TRBJ2-7	ASSLGLAGREQY
TRBV5-6	TRBJ2-1	ASSLEASRTYNEQF
TRBV29-1	TRBJ1-1	SVATGVMNTEAF
TRBV10-3	TRBJ1-1	AISDRAVNTEAF
TRBV28	TRBJ1-4	ASTWGGRLEKLF
TRBV27	TRBJ1-1	ASSPGGEDTEAF
TRBV2	TRBJ1-5	ASSLRQANQPQH
TRBV7-9	TRBJ2-7	ASSLGQSSYEQY
TRBV9	TRBJ2-2	ASSVAGGAGGELF
TRBV4-3	TRBJ2-3	ASSQDPETGSTDTQY
TRBV2	TRBJ2-1	ASSMDRARTLVNRYEQF
TRBV9	TRBJ1-5	ASSVGVGGNQPQH
TRBV5-5	TRBJ1-3	ASSGPRQGSGNTIY